The 9 T cell receptor beta chains reported below all come from one sample, sequenced in a study of human T cells and chemical hapten exposure. MiXCR, run by TCRdb on the RACE reads, gives a single entry per CDR3 protein. The table has approximately 110,000 distinct CDR3 sequences, 11% seen once. Time point denoted: patch test 1, 2 weeks after DPC sensitization. As for treatment: therapeutic diphenylcyclopropenone sensitization with weekly scalp DPC. The sample here was whole blood, taken in connection with sensitization to the hapten diphenylcyclopropenone (DPC). These receptors were taken from a woman aged 35 to 49 with alopecia areata. Some clones in this sample may be carry-over from other donors' samples.

The V gene is TRBV6-1, the J gene TRBJ2-2, with D possibly TRBD2 on 5 matching bases. CDR3 length: 16 residues. Germline lookup yields CDR1 MNHNS and CDR2 SASEGT. Trimming took 8 bases from V and 4 from J, leaving 20 bases between them. The CDR3 region has the DNA TGTGCCAGCGATGATGATCGAGGGTCCGGCACCGGGGAGCTGTTTTTT. Protein sequence: CASDDDRGSGTGELFF.

This clonotype came up a few times. This sequence joins TRBV12-5 and TRBJ2-1; D ambiguous. The V end lost 2 bases, the J end lost 8 bases, and 10 bases lay between the germline ends. The CDR3 has 13 residues. Germline loops: CDR1 LGHNT, CDR2 FRNRAP. DNA of the CDR3: TGTGCTAGTGGTTTGTGGCCTATCGATGAGCAGTTCTTC. Translated, it gives CASGLWPIDEQFF.

This clonotype was seen many times. This chain connects TRBV4-3 to TRBJ1-2; no firm D call. Trimming took 4 bases from V and 6 from J, leaving 18 bases between them. The CDR3 has 15 residues. Germline CDR1 reads LGHNA; CDR2 reads YSLEER. The CDR3 is CASSRAAGFGDGYTF. DNA for the CDR3: TGCGCCAGCAGCCGGGCAGCCGGTTTCGGCGATGGCTACACCTTC.

This clonotype has a handful of counts. The rearrangement uses TRBV29-1 and TRBJ1-1; TRBD1 matches at 7 bases. The CDR3 has 12 residues. CDR1 is SQVTM and CDR2 is ANQGSEA in the germline V gene. V shed 4 bases and J 4 bases; nucleotides not matched to a gene: 3. This chain's CDR3 is CSVGRQGTEAFF. Written as DNA, the CDR3 is TGCAGCGTTGGCCGACAGGGCACTGAAGCTTTCTTT. Using reference TRBV29-1 and TRBJ1-1 for the parts outside the CDR3, the full variable domain is SAVISQKPSRDICQRGTSLTIQCQVDSQVTMMFWYRQQPGQSLTLIATANQGSEATYESGFVIDKFPISRPNLTFSTLTVSNMSPEDSSIYLCSVGRQGTEAFFGQGTRLTVV.

This clonotype was seen many times. The chain recombines TRBV28 with TRBJ2-1; 7 bases agree with TRBD2. With V trimmed by 1 base and J by 1 base, 7 bases remained unmatched. CDR3 length: 17 residues. CDR1 is MDHEN, CDR2 SYDVKM, per germline. CDR3 in amino acids: CASSLLGGVRSYNEQFF. The CDR3 bases are TGTGCCAGCAGTTTATTGGGAGGGGTCAGGTCCTACAATGAGCAGTTCTTC.

This clonotype was observed many times. The chain has TRBV6-2 or TRBV6-3 and TRBJ2-1; 14 bases agree with TRBD2. The CDR3 length is 16 residues. J lost 4 bases, V lost 5 bases, and 4 bases had no gene match. Germline V gene lookup returns CDR1 MNHEY and CDR2 SVGEGT. Written as DNA, the CDR3 is TGTGCCAGCAGTCCCGGACTAGCGGGAGGATACAATGAGCAGTTCTTC. It codes for CASSPGLAGGYNEQFF.

This clonotype was observed a few times. The chain links TRBV6-2 or TRBV6-3 to TRBJ1-5; D not certain. V shed 4 bases and J shed 3 bases, with 7 bases lying between them. Germline lookup yields CDR1 MNHEY and CDR2 SVGEGT. The CDR3 totals 13 residues. Here the CDR3 DNA reads TGTGCCAGCAGTTTATGGGACAATCAGCCCCAGCATTTT. This codes for CASSLWDNQPQHF.

This clonotype was seen more than once but under ten times. This rearrangement joins TRBV5-4 to TRBJ2-5; the match to TRBD1 covers 9 bases. The CDR3 contains 16 residues. With 0 bases clipped from V and 1 base from J, the junction kept 4 bases outside the gene matches. Germline V gene lookup returns CDR1 SGHNT and CDR2 YYREEE (reference sequence). CDR3 bases: TGTGCCAGCAGCTTGGGCGACAGGGGGTTCCAAGAGACCCAGTACTTC. Residues: CASSLGDRGFQETQYF.

This clonotype was found a few times. The chain uses TRBV7-2 and TRBJ1-5, with 9 nucleotides matching TRBD1. V lost 3 bases and J lost 6; bases outside the gene matches: 9. The germline gives CDR1 SGHTA, CDR2 FQGNSA. The CDR3 runs to 16 residues. The CDR3 nucleotides are TGTGCCAGCAGCTTTTTCACACAGGGGGCAGGTCAGCCCCAGCATTTT. The encoded protein is CASSFFTQGAGQPQHF.